This T cell receptor (delta chain) emerged from a study of γδ T cells in repeated Plasmodium falciparum infection. In the study overall: Sampling occurred at baseline, pre-infection for selected infections, and 21 days post-infection. Study-wide results and caveats: Vgamma9/Vdelta2+ repertoires stayed stably polyclonal over time and infection.

After removal of 6 bases from V and 1 base from J, the junction contained 27 bases not matched to a gene. Germline CDR1 reads TSWWSYY; CDR2 reads QGS. The CDR3 contains 22 residues. Gammadelta T cells were flow-sorted from PBMC into Vgamma9/Vdelta2+ and Vdelta2-negative populations for bulk analysis. Both TRG and TRD chains were sequenced from each sorted sample. TCRdb re-called clones from the multiplex PCR reads using CATT. Of 85,000 to 100,000 delta-chain clones in the sample, over 0.9% were seen once. A note on this clone: The antigen is unknown. The TCRdb record carries a much larger clone's protein, which differs from this DNA's translation at residue 11; a read error is the likely cause, and the protein listed here is the DNA translation.

The source of this sequence is a pool of human donors (malaria-infected and uninfected, not separated). The chain joins TRDV1 to TRDJ1, with 9 bases lining up with TRDD3. The sample consisted of gamma-delta T cells from blood. As DNA, the CDR3 is TGTGCTCTTGGATGCCGTTCCTACTTTAAACGCTGGGGGATTCCGGCCACCGATAAACTCATCTTT. Protein product: CALGCRSYFKRWGIPATDKLIF.